This T cell receptor (beta chain) was identified during a study of identical twins. The CDR3 has 16 amino acids. The germline CDR1 and CDR2 sequences are SGDLS and YYNGEE. V trimming: 0 bases; J trimming: 6 bases; junction bases outside the gene matches: 6. Study conclusions and caveats: There were fewer insertions in abundant cord blood beta clonotypes, but memory repertoires showed no such pattern. Researchers reported weaker excess twin sharing in beta out-of-frame sequences. Invariant populations such as MAIT and iNKT cells could partly muddle zero-insertion analyses.

Details on this clonotype: Its antigen is undetermined.

cDNA carried unique molecular identifiers, and a universal primer site was added by template switching. TCRdb recomputed calls from the 5' RACE reads with MiXCR, one row per CDR3 protein. The sample contains under 1 million distinct CDR3 sequences, 10% to 15% of which appear only once. These data were also filed under a second study, of yellow fever vaccine responses in identical twins.

The clonotype was recovered from a woman between 18 and 30 years old in good health. The chain carries TRBV9 and TRBJ1-6; 7 nucleotides align to TRBD1. Sequenced material: PBMCs. DNA of the CDR3: TGTGCCAGCAGCGTAGCCACCGGGACAGCTAATTCACCCCTCCACTTT. Protein: CASSVATGTANSPLHF. The complete variable domain, with remaining parts taken from reference TRBV9 and TRBJ1-6, reads DSGVTQTPKHLITATGQRVTLRCSPRSGDLSVYWYQQSLDQGLQFLIQYYNGEERAKGNILERFSAQQFPDLHSELNLSSLELGDSALYFCASSVATGTANSPLHFGNGTRLTVT.